Below are 30 T cell receptor delta chains sequenced from a single sample in a study of γδ T cells in repeated Plasmodium falciparum infection (dated by TCRdb to about 2021). Vgamma9/Vdelta2+ and Vdelta2-negative gammadelta T cell populations were flow-sorted from peripheral blood mononuclear cells for bulk TCR repertoire analysis. Library creation used multiplex PCR. For sequencing, an Illumina MiSeq was employed. Clones were re-identified by TCRdb from the public reads with CATT, and rows with the same DNA were merged. The sample records 75,000 to 95,000 delta-chain clones, over 0.9% of which are singletons. The ten largest account for 9.6% of the sample. The sequenced material came from gamma-delta T cells from blood. Receptors were obtained from a pool of human donors (malaria-infected and uninfected, not separated).

In the case of this clone: The TCRdb record carries a much larger clone's protein, which differs from this DNA's translation at residue 22; a read error is the likely cause, and the protein listed here is the DNA translation. The V call is TRDV1, the J call TRDJ1; TRDD3 matches at 11 bases. The J gene is not listed in TCRdb, so it was assigned here from a DNA match to germline. V lost 2 bases and J lost 0; bases outside the gene matches: 44. CDR1 is TSWWSYY and CDR2 is QGS in the germline V gene. The CDR3 is 30 residues long. CDR3 residues: CALGENLRVLWGCSTRADWGICPYTDKLIF. The CDR3 region has the DNA TGTGCTCTTGGGGAAAATCTGCGGGTGCTCTGGGGGTGTTCTACCCGGGCGGACTGGGGGATATGCCCGTACACCGATAAACTCATCTTT.

With respect to this clone: TCRdb's protein, taken from a much larger clone, differs from this DNA's translation at residue 9, likely owing to a read error; the protein displayed comes from the DNA. This chain joins TRDV2 and TRDJ1; D unresolved. As TCRdb names no J gene, one was assigned here on the basis of a DNA match to germline. This CDR3 is 16 amino acids long. V was trimmed by 0 bases and J by 2 bases, leaving 15 bases between them. Looked up from germline, CDR1 is GEAIGNYY and CDR2 is EKD. The CDR3 coding sequence is TGTGCCTGTGACACCAAGAAACTAGCTAGAACCGATAAACTCATCTTT. Translating gives CACDTKKLARTDKLIF.

In this sample, this clone turned up a few times. The TCRdb record carries a much larger clone's protein, which differs from this DNA's translation at residue 3; a read error is the likely cause, and the protein listed here is the DNA translation. The V gene is TRDV1, the J gene TRDJ1; 13 nucleotides match TRDD3. No J segment appears in TCRdb, so it was assigned here by matching the sequence to germline. The trim removed 11 bases at V and 2 bases at J, leaving 29 bases unmatched. The germline CDR1 and CDR2 sequences are TSWWSYY and QGS. The CDR3 spans 22 residues. The CDR3 loop is CAIAAPFLRQPVLGDTTDKLIF. CDR3 sequence (DNA): TGTGCTATTGCCGCCCCTTTCCTACGTCAGCCCGTACTGGGGGATACGACCGATAAACTCATCTTT.

This clone was seen more than once but under ten times. TCRdb has a much larger clone's protein, which differs at residue 5 from the translation of this DNA, likely because of a read error; what is shown is the protein translated from the DNA. The chain carries TRDV1 and TRDJ1; a possible D gene is TRDD3 (5 bases). TCRdb carries no J gene annotation; the J gene was assigned here by matching the DNA with germline. In germline, CDR1 is TSWWSYY, CDR2 QGS. With 4 bases removed from V and 5 bases from J, the gap between germline ends came to 29 bases. CDR3 size: 19 residues. The CDR3: CALGGLGGTESYPWDKLIF. The DNA of the CDR3 is TGTGCTCTTGGGGGACTAGGGGGTACAGAGTCTTACCCTTGGGATAAACTCATCTTT.

In its sample, this clone was seen a few times. The TCRdb protein, from a much larger clone, departs from this DNA's translation at residue 10, likely by read error; the protein shown derives from the DNA. In DNA form, the CDR3 reads TGTGCCTGTGCTTCCTTACTGGGGGATGCCGATAAACTCATCTTT. It encodes CACASLLGDADKLIF. The chain couples TRDV2 to TRDJ1, with 10 bases aligning to TRDD3. Matching the DNA to germline supplied the J gene, which TCRdb does not give. Germline V gene sequence: CDR1 GEAIGNYY, CDR2 EKD. The CDR3 consists of 15 residues. Trimming removed 5 bases from V and 3 bases from J; junction bases left unmatched: 8.

Worth noting for this clone: TCRdb has a much larger clone's protein, which differs at residue 4 from the translation of this DNA, likely because of a read error; what is shown is the protein translated from the DNA. This chain connects TRDV1 to TRDJ1; TRDD3 matches 10 bases. TCRdb lists no J gene, so it was determined here by aligning the DNA to germline. Germline V gives CDR1 TSWWSYY, CDR2 QGS. The CDR3 covers 19 residues. With V trimmed by 7 bases and J by 4 bases, 21 bases remained unmatched. The DNA for the CDR3 is TGTGCTCTTGAGCTCCTTCCTTTTAACCTGGGGGATAATATCGATAAACTCATCTTT. This sequence encodes CALELLPFNLGDNIDKLIF.

Ten or more counts support this clone. A far larger clone is one base from this, pointing to a likely read error. The sample has other DNA sequences that encode this CDR3 too. The gene calls are TRDV2 and TRDJ1; 11 bases map to TRDD3. Germline V lookup: CDR1 GEAIGNYY, CDR2 EKD. This CDR3 contains 16 residues. CDR3: CACDTMGDTDTDKLIF. The CDR3 DNA reads as TGTGCCTGCGACACGATGGGGGATACGGACACCGATAAACTCATCTTT.

This clone appeared a few times. The amino acid sequence in TCRdb belongs to a much larger clone and departs from this DNA's translation at residue 11, likely a sequencing read error; the sequence shown is translated from the DNA. Other DNA sequences from this sample encode an identical CDR3 as well. The chain is built from TRDV2 and TRDJ1; 7 bases are shared with TRDD3. The V segment lost 3 bases and the J segment 0 bases; nucleotides outside the gene matches: 15. The germline gives CDR1 GEAIGNYY, CDR2 EKD. This CDR3 comprises 18 residues. CDR3 sequence: CACDQNGPTGADTDKLIF. Written as DNA, the CDR3 is TGTGCCTGTGACCAAAATGGCCCAACTGGGGCAGACACCGATAAACTCATCTTT.

This clone was seen many times. This CDR3 is also generated by other DNA sequences in the sample. The gene calls are TRDV1 and TRDJ1, with 8 positions matching TRDD3. V lost 7 bases, J lost 3 bases, and 13 bases stayed unmatched. This CDR3 region has 16 residues. Germline CDR1 reads TSWWSYY; CDR2 reads QGS. The DNA for the CDR3 is TGTGCTCTTGCACACTGGGGGCCTCATGACCCCGATAAACTCATCTTT. This gives the protein CALAHWGPHDPDKLIF.

This clone was counted only a few times. For this DNA, TCRdb reports the protein of a much larger clone, which diverges at residue 6, most likely from a read error; the protein presented here is translated directly from the DNA. This chain connects TRDV2 to TRDJ1, with 7 bases fitting TRDD3. Assignment of the J gene here rests on matching the DNA to germline, because TCRdb gives none. V shed 4 bases, J shed 4 bases, and the junction held 14 bases outside the gene matches. The CDR3 runs 16 residues. Germline CDR1 GEAIGNYY, CDR2 EKD. The CDR3 DNA follows: TGTGCCTGTGATCCTCCGGGGGATGGGGGCGGCGATAAACTCATCTTT. It yields the protein CACDPPGDGGGDKLIF.

In the case of this clone: TCRdb's protein for this DNA is that of a much larger clone and differs from the translation at residue 12, likely a read error; the protein shown is the DNA translation. The V call is TRDV1, the J call TRDJ2, with D hard to call. Germline CDR1 reads TSWWSYY; CDR2 reads QGS. The CDR3 runs to 16 residues. In DNA form, the CDR3 reads TGTGCTCTTGGGGGCCCTTTTTGGGCTTTGACATCACAACTCTTCTTT. It encodes CALGGPFWALTSQLFF.

In its sample, this clone was seen a few times. A read error likely explains why the TCRdb protein, taken from a much larger clone, differs from this DNA's translation at residue 10; the protein shown is translated from the DNA. J is TRDJ1 and V is TRDV1; the match to TRDD2 covers 7 bases. With V trimmed by 1 base and J by 0 bases, 14 bases remained unmatched. From germline, CDR1 is TSWWSYY and CDR2 QGS. The CDR3 runs 19 residues. The CDR3 loop is CALGEPGFLQSIDTDKLIF. The CDR3 DNA follows: TGTGCTCTTGGGGAACCGGGGTTCCTACAGTCTATAGACACCGATAAACTCATCTTT.

Points on this clone: With a far larger clone one base away, a read error is the likely cause. In the same sample, other DNA sequences code for this CDR3. Here the V gene is TRDV2, but the J gene went uncalled; the DNA was not used to check the table's D call, TRDD3. CDR1 and CDR2 (germline): GEAIGNYY, EKD. The CDR3 has 26 residues. This chain's CDR3 is CACDTKGPDRISGIRAFCTQHGQMFF. The CDR3 DNA reads TGTGCCTGTGACACGAAAGGGCCGGACCGAATATCGGGGATACGCGCGTTTTGTACCCAGCATGGACAGATGTTCTTC.

Concerning this clone itself: The likely explanation is a read error, given a far larger clone one base away. Additional DNA sequences in this sample encode the identical CDR3. J is TRDJ1 and V is TRDV1, with D unresolved. Here the J gene was assigned by germline matching of the DNA, as TCRdb has none. In germline, CDR1 is TSWWSYY, CDR2 QGS. The CDR3 is made up of 17 amino acids. Trimming took 4 bases from V and 2 from J, leaving 20 bases between them. The CDR3 reads CALGVGAGGFSTDKLIF. CDR3 bases: TGTGCTCTTGGGGTCGGGGCTGGTGGATTCTCTACCGATAAACTCATCTTT.

This clone was counted a few times. The TCRdb protein, from a much larger clone, departs from this DNA's translation at residue 10, likely by read error; the protein shown derives from the DNA. This sequence joins TRDV1 and TRDJ1; the match to TRDD3 covers 9 bases. TCRdb offers no J gene call, so here the DNA was matched to germline to obtain one. From germline, CDR1 is TSWWSYY and CDR2 QGS. CDR3 length: 18 amino acids. With V trimmed by 4 bases and J by 6 bases, 18 bases remained unmatched. The CDR3 region has the DNA TGTGCTCTTGGGGCAAAACCCTTTGGGGGATATGCCGTGAATAAACTCATCTTT. Amino acids: CALGAKPFGGYAVNKLIF.

Comments on this clone: The translation of this DNA and the TCRdb protein of a much larger clone differ at residue 3, probably owing to a read error; the protein shown here is translated from the DNA. The chain carries TRDV2 and TRDJ1; 13 positions agree with TRDD3. This CDR3 is 20 amino acids long. Germline loops: CDR1 GEAIGNYY, CDR2 EKD. The CDR3 is CARDTVQLLGDTGYTDKLIF. The DNA for the CDR3 is TGTGCCCGTGACACCGTCCAACTACTGGGGGATACGGGGTACACCGATAAACTCATCTTT.

This clone appeared a few times. It differs at one base from a far larger clone, so likely a read error. The same CDR3 also results from other DNA sequences found in this sample. The chain has TRDV2 and TRDJ1; 8 nucleotides agree with TRDD3. TCRdb does not report a J gene; here it was assigned by matching the DNA to germline references. The V gene's germline CDR1 is GEAIGNYY and CDR2 EKD. CDR3 length equals 19 residues. V was clipped by 3 bases and J by 2 bases; unmatched bases: 19. CDR3 region: CACDSLLGALPGDTDKLIF. The CDR3 DNA follows: TGTGCCTGTGACTCCTTACTGGGGGCATTACCGGGGGATACCGATAAACTCATCTTT.

Turning to this clone: A far larger clone differs by one base, so this is likely a read error. Other nucleotide sequences in the sample specify the same CDR3. The chain combines TRDV2 with TRDJ1, with 11 bases that match TRDD3. Germline loops: CDR1 GEAIGNYY, CDR2 EKD. V lost 7 bases and J lost 0; bases outside the gene matches: 42. The CDR3 length is 27 residues. CDR3: CACRKRVQPDSLSGGYPRPPNTDKLIF. The CDR3 bases are TGTGCCTGCAGAAAGAGGGTTCAGCCGGACTCTCTTTCTGGGGGATACCCGAGACCCCCGAACACCGATAAACTCATCTTT.

This clone showed up just a few times. This DNA's translation differs at residue 13 from TCRdb's protein, which comes from a much larger clone; a read error is likely, and the protein shown is translated from the DNA. The V segment is TRDV2, and no J call was made; the DNA was not compared with TRDD3, the D call given in the table. Per germline, CDR1 GEAIGNYY and CDR2 EKD. The CDR3 is 15 residues long. The CDR3 reads CACDLLGENTDKFIF. CDR3 coding DNA: TGTGCCTGTGACCTTCTGGGGGAAAACACCGATAAATTCATCTTT.

This clone came up a few times. It is likely a read error: a sequence one base away is far more abundant. The same CDR3 also results from other DNA sequences found in this sample. The chain has TRDV2 and TRDJ1; TRDD3 agrees at 8 bases. The CDR3 contains 18 residues. CDR1 is GEAIGNYY and CDR2 is EKD in the germline V gene. After removal of 0 bases from V and 1 base from J, the junction contained 12 bases not matched to a gene. The CDR3 loop is CACDTLAGGPALTDKLIF. The CDR3 nucleotides are TGTGCCTGTGACACCCTAGCTGGGGGACCTGCCCTCACCGATAAACTCATCTTT.

This clone was observed a few times. This likely stems from a read error, as it lies one base from a far larger clone. Other DNA sequences within the sample encode an identical CDR3. This chain joins TRDV2 and TRDJ1; TRDD3 matches 13 bases. TCRdb offers no J gene call, so here the DNA was matched to germline to obtain one. The CDR3 covers 18 residues. From germline, CDR1 is GEAIGNYY and CDR2 EKD. J gave up 2 bases and V 0 bases, and 8 bases lay outside the gene matches. CDR3 bases: TGTGCCTGTGACACCGTCCTACTGGGGGATACGTTGACCGATAAACTCATCTTT. Translating it yields CACDTVLLGDTLTDKLIF.

Note on this clone: The amino acid sequence in TCRdb belongs to a much larger clone and departs from this DNA's translation at residue 20, likely a sequencing read error; the sequence shown is translated from the DNA. No J gene was assigned, while the V gene was called as TRDV2; the D call in the table, TRDD3, was not verified against the DNA. From germline, CDR1 is GEAIGNYY and CDR2 EKD. The CDR3 contains 21 residues. DNA for the CDR3: TGTGCCTGTGACTCGATCGTACTGGGGGATACGCATTACCAATACACCGATAAACTCACCTTT. It specifies CACDSIVLGDTHYQYTDKLTF.

Turning to this clone: The protein in TCRdb stems from a much larger clone and differs at residue 14 from this DNA's translation, likely a read error; here the protein is translated from the DNA. V usage is TRDV2 and J usage is TRDJ1; 10 nucleotides agree with TRDD3. TCRdb supplies no J gene; here it was assigned by aligning the nucleotide sequence to germline. V was pared by 0 bases and J by 1 base, with 16 bases of the junction left unmatched. The CDR3 runs 20 residues. CDR1 is GEAIGNYY, CDR2 EKD, per germline. For the CDR3, the DNA is TGTGCCTGTGACACCGGGAATGGGGGATACCAGAGTCTGGGCACCGATAAACTCATCTTT. Its translation is CACDTGNGGYQSLGTDKLIF.

On this clone: The TCRdb record carries a much larger clone's protein, which differs from this DNA's translation at residue 12; a read error is the likely cause, and the protein listed here is the DNA translation. This rearrangement joins TRDV1 to TRDJ4; a weak D match, TRDD2 (5 bases). This CDR3 comprises 13 residues. Germline CDR1 and CDR2: TSWWSYY and QGS. The CDR3 region is CALGALLRGPLTF. The CDR3 DNA reads TGTGCTCTTGGGGCCCTACTTCGTGGACCCCTGACCTTT.

This clone was seen a few times. The TCRdb protein, from a much larger clone, departs from this DNA's translation at residue 7, likely by read error; the protein shown derives from the DNA. This rearrangement joins TRDV1 to TRDJ1; 10 bases map to TRDD3. The J gene was missing in TCRdb and was found by matching the end of the DNA to germline. The length of the CDR3 is 18 residues. V dropped 0 bases and J dropped 0; count of bases not matched to a gene: 7. Germline lookup yields CDR1 TSWWSYY and CDR2 QGS. As DNA, the CDR3 is TGTGCTCTTGGGGAACTTTGCTGGGGGATAAGGTACACCGATAAACTCATCTTT. Encoded protein: CALGELCWGIRYTDKLIF.

This clone was seen a handful of times. The amino acid sequence in TCRdb belongs to a much larger clone and departs from this DNA's translation at residue 12, likely a sequencing read error; the sequence shown is translated from the DNA. The chain recombines TRDV2 with TRDJ1, with 9 positions matching TRDD3. TCRdb leaves out the J gene; it was filled in here by matching the DNA to germline. Per the germline V gene, CDR1 is GEAIGNYY and CDR2 is EKD. V dropped 0 bases and J dropped 0; count of bases not matched to a gene: 13. The CDR3 is 19 amino acids. CDR3 sequence (DNA): TGTGCCTGTGACACCGGTCTGGGGGATTCTCAACTTTACACCGATAAACTCATCTTT. This codes for CACDTGLGDSQLYTDKLIF.

This clone was seen repeatedly, ten times or more. A far larger clone is one base from this, pointing to a likely read error. Other DNA sequences in the same sample also yield this CDR3. The rearrangement links TRAV36/DV7 to TRDJ1; TRDD3 agrees at 12 bases. This CDR3 has 23 amino acids. Germline CDR1 and CDR2: VTNFRS and LTSSGIE (reference sequence). The CDR3: CAVEGFARRNYWGILRYTDKLIF. The CDR3 DNA reads TGTGCCGTGGAAGGGTTTGCGCGACGAAACTACTGGGGGATACTTAGGTACACCGATAAACTCATCTTT.

This clone was seen more than once but under ten times. A read error may explain this, as a much larger clone is one base away. This specimen includes other DNA sequences encoding the same CDR3. V and J are TRDV1 and TRDJ1, with 13 bases aligning to TRDD3. V dropped 4 bases and J dropped 1; count of bases not matched to a gene: 15. CDR3 length equals 20 residues. Germline V gives CDR1 TSWWSYY, CDR2 QGS. The CDR3 nucleotides read TGTGCTCTTGGGGGACGGTCCCCCTACTGGGGGATACGAATCACCGATAAACTCATCTTT. Its protein is CALGGRSPYWGIRITDKLIF.

As for this clone: The TCRdb record carries a much larger clone's protein, which differs from this DNA's translation at residue 10; a read error is the likely cause, and the protein listed here is the DNA translation. This chain links TRDV1 with TRDJ1; D possibly corresponds to TRDD3 (6 bases). Germline matching of the DNA provided the J gene here, since TCRdb leaves it blank. Germline V gene lookup returns CDR1 TSWWSYY and CDR2 QGS. Deletions cut 2 bases from V and 0 bases from J, with 22 bases between. The CDR3 covers 19 residues. The CDR3: CALGESPGGNWSYTDKLIF. The CDR3, as DNA: TGTGCTCTTGGGGAATCCCCCGGGGGGAATTGGTCGTACACCGATAAACTCATCTTT.

This clone has at least ten counts. CDR3 protein: CACDPLRSKLSTDKLIF. CDR3 in DNA: TGTGCCTGTGATCCTCTACGTAGCAAACTAAGCACCGATAAACTCATCTTT. The chain is built from TRDV2 and TRDJ1; D is uncertain. The CDR3 runs 17 residues. Germline CDR1 reads GEAIGNYY; CDR2 reads EKD. V was trimmed by 4 bases and J by 1 base, leaving 21 bases between them.